These 23 T cell receptor beta chains share one sample of origin, sequenced in a study of blood T cell repertoires in COVID-19. Generated by immunoSEQ multiplex PCR, the TCRdb table keeps only in-frame clones and is missing some. The sample records 59,000 or so clones, about 81% being singletons. What was sequenced was peripheral blood. Receptors originate from a human donor in a cohort sampled during active COVID-19.

CDR3 nucleotide sequence: TGTGCCAGCAGTCCCGGACAGGGGAATTCACCCCTCCACTTT. Translation gives CASSPGQGNSPLHF. The chain joins TRBV6-6 to TRBJ1-6; 9 nucleotides line up with TRBD1. This CDR3 is built from 14 residues. CDR1 and CDR2 (germline): MNHNY, SVGAGI (reference sequence). The junction had 3 bases not matched to a gene; V was cut back by 5 bases and J by 7 bases.

The V and J genes are TRBV6-5 and TRBJ1-1; TRBD1 matches at 10 bases. CDR1 is MNHEY and CDR2 is SVGAGI in the germline V gene. The V gene end was trimmed by 5 bases and the J gene end by 5 bases; junction bases not matched to a gene: 8. The CDR3 has 15 amino acids. The CDR3 nucleotides read TGTGCCAGCAGTCAAACATCGGACAGGGGGACTGAAGCTTTCTTT. It codes for CASSQTSDRGTEAFF.

The chain uses TRBV24-1 and TRBJ2-3, with 7 bases lining up with TRBD2. J gave up 4 bases and V 1 base, and 7 bases lay outside the gene matches. In germline, CDR1 is KGHDR, CDR2 SFDVKD. The CDR3 length is 16 residues. The CDR3 DNA sequence: TGTGCCACCAGTGATTTCCCGGGACTAAGTGCAGATACGCAGTATTTT. Translation: CATSDFPGLSADTQYF.

V and J are TRBV6-5 and TRBJ2-1; D unclear. V was shortened by 5 bases and J by 5 bases, with 13 bases between the two germline ends. This CDR3 region has 14 residues. Per germline, CDR1 MNHEY and CDR2 SVGAGI. The CDR3 bases are TGTGCCAGCAGTCCGCGACTCATCAACAATGAGCAGTTCTTC. It encodes CASSPRLINNEQFF.

The J gene is TRBJ1-2, the V gene TRBV6-6; D remains unclear. Between the trimmed V and J ends, which lost 0 bases and 10 bases, there was a span of 15 bases. The V gene's germline CDR1 is MNHNY and CDR2 SVGAGI (reference sequence). This CDR3 is built from 14 residues. The CDR3 here is CASSYSLADPDYTF. As DNA, the CDR3 is TGTGCCAGCAGTTACTCCCTGGCTGATCCAGACTACACCTTC.

The chain joins TRBV2 to TRBJ2-7; maybe TRBD2 (6 bases). This CDR3 region has 15 residues. Trimming took off 5 bases at V and 2 bases at J, with 16 bases between the two ends. The germline CDR1 and CDR2 sequences are SNHLY and FYNNEI. CDR3 sequence reads: CASSPGGGGAYEQYF. The CDR3 nucleotides are TGTGCCAGCAGTCCCGGCGGTGGAGGGGCCTACGAGCAGTACTTC.

The chain recombines TRBV19 with TRBJ1-4; D not certain. CDR3 length equals 15 residues. In germline, CDR1 is LNHDA, CDR2 SQIVND (reference sequence). Trimming took off 6 bases at V and 4 bases at J, with 15 bases between the two ends. The CDR3 DNA sequence: TGTGCCAGTAGAAGTTCGTGGACTATTAATGAAAAACTGTTTTTT. Protein: CASRSSWTINEKLFF.

The CDR3 nucleotides read TGTGCCAGCATTTCCTTGACAGGGAACTTTAATGGCTACACCTTC. Amino acids: CASISLTGNFNGYTF. The rearrangement uses TRBV28 and TRBJ1-2; 7 bases line up with TRBD1. The germline gives CDR1 MDHEN, CDR2 SYDVKM. This CDR3 comprises 15 residues. With 7 bases clipped from V and 6 bases from J, the junction kept 14 bases outside the gene matches.

The V and J genes are TRBV5-4 and TRBJ2-5, with 9 bases aligning to TRBD1. The CDR3 is 15 amino acids. Trimming took 0 bases from V and 5 from J; bases not matched to a gene: 5. Germline V gives CDR1 SGHNT, CDR2 YYREEE (reference sequence). The CDR3 reads CASSLEGQGRETQYF. The CDR3 DNA sequence: TGTGCCAGCAGCTTGGAGGGACAGGGTAGGGAGACCCAGTACTTC.

This clone was detected a few times. This sequence joins TRBV6-6 and TRBJ2-7; weak D call: TRBD2 (5 bases). With 7 bases removed from V and 3 bases from J, the gap between germline ends came to 10 bases. The germline V gene encodes CDR1 MNHNY and CDR2 SVGAGI (reference sequence). The CDR3 totals 12 residues. The CDR3 DNA reads TGTGCCAGCACCGGGGAAAACTACGAGCAGTACTTC. Translating gives CASTGENYEQYF.

The gene calls are TRBV4-2 and TRBJ1-1, with D perhaps matching TRBD1 (6 bases). V was shortened by 3 bases and J by 0 bases, with 14 bases between the two germline ends. Germline lookup yields CDR1 LGHNA and CDR2 YNFKEQ. The CDR3 contains 16 residues. The CDR3 nucleotides are TGTGCCAGCAGCCAGCCGGGCGGGGGCATGAACACTGAAGCTTTCTTT. Its protein product is CASSQPGGGMNTEAFF.

This chain uses TRBV5-6 with TRBJ1-6; unclear D gene. CDR1 and CDR2 from the germline V gene are SGHDT and YYEEEE. V was shortened by 4 bases and J by 5 bases, with 10 bases between the two germline ends. The CDR3 has 14 residues. The CDR3 reads CASSIPFDNSPLHF. As DNA, the CDR3 is TGTGCCAGCAGCATCCCATTTGATAATTCACCCCTCCACTTT.

The chain couples TRBV18 to TRBJ1-1; D remains unclear. With 2 bases removed from V and 4 bases from J, the gap between germline ends came to 5 bases. The CDR3 length is 12 residues. The germline CDR1 and CDR2 sequences are KGHSH and LQKENI. This CDR3 is CASSPVSTEAFF. The CDR3, as DNA: TGTGCCAGCTCACCAGTTAGCACTGAAGCTTTCTTT.

The J gene is TRBJ1-5, the V gene TRBV3-1 (or the pseudogene TRBV3-2); no firm D call. The V end was cut by 4 bases, the J end by 4 bases, with 11 bases between. CDR3 length equals 14 residues. The germline V gene has CDR1 LGHDT and CDR2 YNNKEL (reference sequence). Written as DNA, the CDR3 is TGTGCCAGCAGCCCCTTAGGAGGGAATCAGCCCCAGCATTTT. It codes for CASSPLGGNQPQHF.

The chain links TRBV11-2 to TRBJ2-5; 7 nucleotides line up with TRBD1. Germline assignment: CDR1 SGHAT and CDR2 FQNNGV. This CDR3 is built from 15 residues. Trimming took 1 base from V and 4 from J; bases not matched to a gene: 6. CDR3 loop: CASSLVTGSIETQYF. CDR3 in DNA: TGTGCCAGCAGCTTAGTGACAGGGTCGATAGAGACCCAGTACTTC.

V gene TRBV4-2 combines with J gene TRBJ2-1; 11 positions agree with TRBD1. There are 13 residues in the CDR3. The V and J ends lost 8 bases and 10 bases, in that order; junction bases with no gene match: 7. Germline V gene data show CDR1 as LGHNA and CDR2 as YNFKEQ. In DNA form, the CDR3 reads TGTGCCAGCGGAGGACAGGGGGCGGGCGAGCAGTTCTTC. This translates into CASGGQGAGEQFF.

The chain employs TRBV5-5 and TRBJ1-5; no reliable D call. Germline V gene lookup returns CDR1 SGHKS and CDR2 YYEKEE (reference sequence). Trimming left V 1 base short and J 1 base short, with 3 bases between. The CDR3 consists of 13 residues. The CDR3, as DNA: TGTGCCAGCAGCTTGCAGAGCAATCAGCCCCAGCATTTT. Protein: CASSLQSNQPQHF.

The rearrangement links TRBV5-5 to TRBJ2-5, with a possible D match to TRBD2 (7 bases). CDR1 and CDR2 from the germline V gene are SGHKS and YYEKEE (reference sequence). Trimming left V 4 bases short and J 5 bases short, with 21 bases between. The length of the CDR3 is 16 residues. This CDR3 is CASSPPRGGGGETQYF. CDR3 sequence (DNA): TGTGCCAGCAGCCCACCCAGAGGGGGGGGAGGGGAGACCCAGTACTTC.

The chain employs TRBV7-9 and TRBJ2-7; 10 nucleotides match TRBD1. Germline CDR1 and CDR2: SEHNR and FQNEAQ (reference sequence). This CDR3 is 16 amino acids long. Trimming removed 3 bases from V and 2 bases from J; junction bases left unmatched: 7. In DNA, the CDR3 is TGTGCCAGCAGCTTGGGGACAGGGGTCAATCCCTACGAGCAGTACGTC. It is translated as CASSLGTGVNPYEQYV.

J is TRBJ2-6 and V is TRBV5-1; tentative D call: TRBD2 (5 bases). The CDR3 is made up of 18 amino acids. V lost 2 bases and J 0 bases, leaving 15 bases between the germline ends. Per the germline V gene, CDR1 is SGHRS and CDR2 is YFSETQ. For the CDR3, the DNA is TGCGCCAGCAGCTTTGGAGAGGGTGCGCTCTCTGGGGCCAACGTCCTGACTTTC. It is translated as CASSFGEGALSGANVLTF.

This clone was observed a handful of times. V and J are TRBV5-4 and TRBJ2-2; D gene ambiguous. V was pared by 2 bases and J by 0 bases, with 11 bases between. Germline V gene data show CDR1 as SGHNT and CDR2 as YYREEE (reference sequence). The CDR3 sequence is 16 residues long. Written as DNA, the CDR3 is TGTGCCAGCAGCTTCAACCGCGGTTCGAACACCGGGGAGCTGTTTTTT. This gives the protein CASSFNRGSNTGELFF.

The rearrangement joins TRBV2 to TRBJ1-2; TRBD1 might be the D (5 bases). Germline V lookup: CDR1 SNHLY, CDR2 FYNNEI. Trimming shortened V by 6 bases and J by 1 base, and 21 bases separated the two germline ends. The CDR3 has 17 amino acids. The CDR3, as DNA: TGTGCCAGCAGAGACCGCCACCTCAGGGATTTTAACTATGGCTACACCTTC. Amino acids: CASRDRHLRDFNYGYTF.

This sequence joins TRBV2 and TRBJ2-5; D is possibly TRBD2 (6 bases). The CDR3 loop spans 15 amino acids. The V end was cut by 2 bases, the J end by 5 bases, with 15 bases between. Germline V gene sequence: CDR1 SNHLY, CDR2 FYNNEI. The chain's CDR3 is CASSESGGLEETQYF. CDR3 nucleotides: TGTGCCAGCAGTGAATCTGGAGGGCTAGAGGAGACCCAGTACTTC.